Listed below are T cell receptor beta chains from one sample, sequenced in a study of vaccination and CD4 T cells after COVID-19. TCRdb passed the PCR reads through MiXCR, listing each CDR3 protein once. Of thousands of distinct CDR3 sequences detected, roughly a third appear once; the ten largest clones hold 30% to 40%. Their antigens remain unidentified. Input material: CD4+ T cells from blood, cultured in vitro. These receptors were collected from a human donor in good health. Both conserved end residues are part of each CDR3. Fields, in order: D gene, clone size, V gene, J gene, CDR3 protein, CDR3 DNA. The D gene is left open where the match is weak. Some rows mark clone size as missing; the rest say once, few, many or name a class of expanded clone.

>.|.|TRBV19|TRBJ1-5
CASTGLGGGQPQHF
TGTGCCAGTACGGGCTTGGGGGGAGGTCAGCCCCAGCATTTT
>.|.|TRBV3-1|TRBJ1-2
CASSPLTEPSNYGYTF
TGTGCCAGCAGCCCCCTCACGGAGCCTTCTAACTATGGCTACACCTTC
>.|few|TRBV20-1|TRBJ1-1
CSAPRQSNTEAFF
TGCAGTGCTCCACGGCAGTCGAACACTGAAGCTTTCTTT
>.|.|TRBV5-1|TRBJ2-3
CASSFDQATDTQYF
TGCGCCAGCAGCTTCGATCAGGCTACAGATACGCAGTATTTT
>.|few|TRBV7-3|TRBJ1-2
CASSLGTTGYTF
TGTGCCAGCAGCTTAGGGACAACTGGCTACACCTTC
>TRBD1|few|TRBV30|TRBJ1-6
CAWDRDNSPLHF
TGTGCCTGGGACAGGGATAATTCACCCCTCCACTTT
>.|few|TRBV7-2|TRBJ2-1
CASGTGLSYNEQFF
TGTGCCAGCGGGACGGGGCTTTCCTACAATGAGCAGTTCTTC
>.|few|TRBV19|TRBJ1-5
CASSIRVNQPQHF
TGTGCCAGTAGTATCCGGGTAAATCAGCCCCAGCATTTT
>.|few|TRBV20-1|TRBJ1-1
CSANLPEAFF
TGCAGTGCTAATCTCCCTGAAGCTTTCTTT
>.|.|TRBV7-9|TRBJ1-6
CASSLRNSPLHF
TGTGCCAGCAGCTTACGGAATTCACCCCTCCACTTT
>.|.|TRBV18|TRBJ2-5
CASSELETQYF
TGTGCCAGCTCAGAGTTGGAGACCCAGTACTTC
>.|.|TRBV29-1|TRBJ2-3
CSSLRKSDTQYF
TGCAGCTCCCTAAGGAAGAGTGATACGCAGTATTTT
>.|.|TRBV11-2|TRBJ1-1
CASSLDRGVGYITEAFF
TGTGCCAGCAGCTTAGATCGGGGCGTAGGTTACATTACTGAAGCTTTCTTT
>TRBD1|few|TRBV12-3/TRBV12-4|TRBJ1-1
CASSWRAGGTTEAFF
TGTGCCAGCAGTTGGAGGGCAGGGGGGACTACTGAAGCTTTCTTT
>.|.|TRBV3-1|TRBJ2-1
CASSQVSGEQFF
TGTGCCAGCAGCCAAGTAAGTGGGGAGCAGTTCTTC
>.|few|TRBV20-1|TRBJ2-5
CSAHKGQVGETQYF
TGCAGTGCTCACAAAGGGCAGGTGGGGGAGACCCAGTACTTC
>.|.|TRBV3-1|TRBJ1-6
CASSQDDRWGSPLHF
TGTGCCAGCAGCCAAGATGACCGATGGGGTTCACCCCTCCACTTT
>.|few|TRBV2|TRBJ2-7
CASSLDSYYEQYF
TGTGCCAGCAGCCTTGACAGTTACTACGAGCAGTACTTC
>.|.|TRBV6-1|TRBJ1-5
CASNPGQGINQPQHF
TGTGCCAGCAACCCCGGCCAGGGGATCAATCAGCCCCAGCATTTT
>.|.|TRBV6-5|TRBJ1-2
CASSYEDGLRYTF
TGTGCCAGCAGCTACGAGGACGGCTTGCGCTACACCTTC